Below are 28 T cell receptor beta chains sequenced from a single sample in a study of blood T cell repertoires in COVID-19. The repertoire was sequenced with immunoSEQ multiplex PCR; TCRdb's copy has only in-frame clones and lacks some. The profile shows 95,000 to 130,000 clones, about 80% of them singletons. The sequencing input was peripheral blood. The receptors shown here come from a man in his 70s with active or convalescent COVID-19.

The V call is TRBV2, the J call TRBJ1-2; no clear D. Germline V CDR1 and CDR2: SNHLY, FYNNEI. The CDR3 spans 14 residues. Trimming pared 6 bases from V and 4 bases from J, leaving 15 bases between. The CDR3 DNA reads TGTGCCAGCAGGGGAGACGGGGAGATCTATGGCTACACCTTC. Protein product: CASRGDGEIYGYTF. Together with reference TRBV2 and TRBJ1-2, the CDR3 gives the full variable domain: EPEVTQTPSHQVTQMGQEVILRCVPISNHLYFYWYRQILGQKVEFLVSFYNNEISEKSEIFDDQFSVERPDGSNFTLKIRSTKLEDSAMYFCASRGDGEIYGYTFGSGTRLTVV.

The chain carries TRBV5-6 and TRBJ1-2; D call uncertain. Germline lookup yields CDR1 SGHDT and CDR2 YYEEEE. Trimming left V 4 bases short and J 2 bases short, with 9 bases between. The CDR3 consists of 13 residues. The CDR3 reads CASSAGRNYGYTF. Written as DNA, the CDR3 is TGTGCCAGCAGCGCAGGTCGGAACTATGGCTACACCTTC.

This chain links TRBV3-1 (or the pseudogene TRBV3-2) with TRBJ2-7; a weak D match, TRBD1 (6 bases). CDR3 length: 12 residues. Germline V lookup: CDR1 LGHDT, CDR2 YNNKEL (reference sequence). V gave up 1 base and J gave up 7 bases, with 8 bases separating them. The CDR3 region is CASSQARGEQYF. As DNA, the CDR3 is TGTGCCAGCAGCCAAGCTAGGGGGGAGCAGTACTTC.

For this clone: At one end the junction does not follow the germline gene, possibly because of a read error. V usage is TRBV4-1 and J usage is TRBJ2-3; the match to TRBD2 covers 8 bases. The V gene's germline CDR1 is MGHRA and CDR2 YSYEKL. This CDR3 contains 16 residues. The CDR3 DNA reads as TGCGCCAGCAGACAAGCAGGGACTAGAGACACAGATACGCAGTATTTT. Its translation: CASRQAGTRDTDTQYF.

This chain uses TRBV6-2 or TRBV6-3 with TRBJ1-1, with D perhaps matching TRBD1 (5 bases). V was shortened by 1 base and J by 1 base, with 7 bases between the two germline ends. The CDR3 has 14 residues. Germline CDR1 is MNHEY and CDR2 is SVGEGT. CDR3 DNA: TGTGCCAGCAGTTACTGGGGGGAGAACACTGAAGCTTTCTTT. This gives the protein CASSYWGENTEAFF.

V usage is TRBV5-1 and J usage is TRBJ2-1, with D hard to call. Looked up from germline, CDR1 is SGHRS and CDR2 is YFSETQ. This CDR3 contains 14 residues. The germline V and J ends were trimmed by 0 bases and 4 bases, with 8 bases remaining between them. CDR3 nucleotides: TGCGCCAGCAGCTTGGGTGGCTCATACAATGAGCAGTTCTTC. Its translation is CASSLGGSYNEQFF.

This rearrangement joins TRBV10-2 to TRBJ2-7, with D perhaps matching TRBD2 (5 bases). The CDR3 sequence is 13 residues long. Per the germline V gene, CDR1 is WSHSY and CDR2 is SAAADI. V was clipped by 4 bases and J by 2 bases, with 9 bases between them. CDR3 bases: TGCGCCAGCAGTGCCCAGCGGACCTACGAGCAGTACTTC. It encodes CASSAQRTYEQYF.

The J gene is TRBJ2-2, the V gene TRBV7-2; D is perhaps TRBD1 (5 bases). The V end lost 1 base, the J end lost 0 bases, and 9 bases lay between the germline ends. Germline V gene lookup returns CDR1 SGHTA and CDR2 FQGNSA. The CDR3 runs to 16 residues. The CDR3 DNA is TGTGCCAGCAGCTTAGAGGGGCGATCGAACACCGGGGAGCTGTTTTTT. Residues: CASSLEGRSNTGELFF. Filled out from reference TRBV7-2 and TRBJ2-2, the complete variable domain reads GAGVSQSPSNKVTEKGKDVELRCDPISGHTALYWYRQSLGQGLEFLIYFQGNSAPDKSGLPSDRFSAERTGGSVSTLTIQRTQQEDSAVYLCASSLEGRSNTGELFFGEGSRLTVL.

V is TRBV2 and J is TRBJ1-2; TRBD1 might be the D (6 bases). Germline values: CDR1 SNHLY, CDR2 FYNNEI. With 2 bases removed from V and 4 bases from J, the gap between germline ends came to 11 bases. This CDR3 region has 14 residues. CDR3 residues: CASSEYRAGYGYTF. CDR3 bases: TGTGCCAGCAGTGAATACAGGGCTGGCTATGGCTACACCTTC.

The chain uses TRBV7-3 and TRBJ1-1, with unresolved D. V lost 2 bases and J 6 bases, leaving 13 bases between the germline ends. This CDR3 region has 14 residues. Per germline, CDR1 SGHTA and CDR2 FQGTGA. The CDR3 protein is CASSLVGMRAEAFF. The CDR3 nucleotides read TGTGCCAGCAGCTTAGTGGGGATGAGGGCTGAAGCTTTCTTT.

The DNA of the CDR3 is TGTGCCAGCAGCTTTGACAGATCCTTCTCCTACAATGAGCAGTTCTTC. Amino acids: CASSFDRSFSYNEQFF. The gene calls are TRBV7-3 and TRBJ2-1, with D possibly matching TRBD1 (5 bases). V lost 3 bases and J 0 bases, leaving 12 bases between the germline ends. CDR3 length: 16 amino acids. Germline V gene lookup returns CDR1 SGHTA and CDR2 FQGTGA.

This clone was seen only a few times. V is TRBV28 and J is TRBJ2-1, with 10 bases identical to TRBD1. The germline CDR1 and CDR2 sequences are MDHEN and SYDVKM. V trimming: 6 bases; J trimming: 5 bases; junction bases outside the gene matches: 10. The CDR3 sequence is 16 residues long. The CDR3 coding sequence is TGTGCCAGCAGGTTCCGGGACAGGGGTTATCACAATGAGCAGTTCTTC. It translates to CASRFRDRGYHNEQFF.

J is TRBJ2-1 and V is TRBV5-5, with 10 bases aligning to TRBD2. Per germline, CDR1 SGHKS and CDR2 YYEKEE (reference sequence). The CDR3 consists of 15 residues. V shed 0 bases, J shed 12 bases, and the junction held 9 bases outside the gene matches. The DNA for the CDR3 is TGTGCCAGCAGCTTGGGCTCTAGCGGGGGCTTAACGCAGTTCTTC. As protein: CASSLGSSGGLTQFF.

The chain combines TRBV7-3 with TRBJ1-5, with a possible D match to TRBD1 (5 bases). Trimming took off 5 bases at V and 8 bases at J, with 13 bases between the two ends. CDR1 is SGHTA, CDR2 FQGTGA, per germline. The CDR3 is made up of 13 amino acids. The CDR3 DNA is TGTGCCAGCAGCCCCGGGGGGGGAGAGCCCCAGCATTTT. The encoded protein is CASSPGGGEPQHF.

The CDR3 protein is CASSTDRGLSEQFF. The CDR3 DNA follows: TGCGCCAGCAGCACGGACAGGGGGCTAAGCGAGCAGTTCTTC. The chain has TRBV5-1 and TRBJ2-1; 11 nucleotides agree with TRBD1. The CDR3 runs to 14 residues. CDR1 and CDR2 (germline): SGHRS, YFSETQ. V lost 4 bases, J lost 10 bases, and 7 bases stayed unmatched.

The chain uses TRBV5-6 and TRBJ2-7; D is possibly TRBD1 (5 bases). V was pared by 2 bases and J by 2 bases, with 8 bases between. The CDR3 length is 13 residues. Per the germline V gene, CDR1 is SGHDT and CDR2 is YYEEEE. CDR3 protein: CASSFRQTYEQYF. The CDR3 coding sequence is TGTGCCAGCAGCTTCAGACAGACCTACGAGCAGTACTTC.

The chain combines TRBV29-1 with TRBJ1-3, with a possible D match to TRBD1 (6 bases). CDR1 and CDR2 (germline): SQVTM, ANQGSEA. The V and J ends lost 4 bases and 0 bases respectively, with 16 bases between them. CDR3 length: 16 residues. The CDR3 loop reads CSVGGAGDYSGNTIYF. For the CDR3, the DNA is TGCAGCGTTGGTGGGGCAGGGGACTACTCTGGAAACACCATATATTTT.

The chain couples TRBV11-2 to TRBJ2-7; 13 nucleotides match TRBD2. The V segment lost 5 bases and the J segment 4 bases; nucleotides outside the gene matches: 5. The germline gives CDR1 SGHAT, CDR2 FQNNGV. The CDR3 consists of 15 residues. The CDR3 DNA sequence: TGTGCCAGCAGCAGCCCGACTAGCGGGGGGTACGAGCAGTACTTC. This translates into CASSSPTSGGYEQYF.

In its sample, this clone was seen once. J is TRBJ2-7 and V is TRBV29-1; 9 bases match TRBD1. The junction had 7 bases not matched to a gene; V was cut back by 4 bases and J by 3 bases. CDR3 length equals 14 residues. Germline-derived CDR1 and CDR2 are SQVTM and ANQGSEA. CDR3 sequence: CSVVPRDRVYEQYF. CDR3 coding DNA: TGCAGCGTTGTTCCCCGGGACAGGGTCTACGAGCAGTACTTC.

This chain joins TRBV20-1 and TRBJ2-7, with D possibly TRBD2 on 5 matching bases. CDR3 length: 11 residues. V lost 8 bases and J 2 bases, leaving 10 bases between the germline ends. Germline V lookup: CDR1 DFQATT, CDR2 SNEGSKA (reference sequence). The CDR3 bases are TGCAGTCGAGGGTCCCCCTACGAGCAGTACTTC. Protein sequence: CSRGSPYEQYF.

This clone has just one count. The V gene is TRBV7-6, the J gene TRBJ2-5; TRBD2 matches at 7 bases. Germline assignment: CDR1 SGHVS and CDR2 FNYEAQ. The junction had 11 bases not matched to a gene; V was cut back by 5 bases and J by 2 bases. CDR3 size: 16 residues. The CDR3 region has the DNA TGTGCCAGCAGCCGCGTACCATCTAGCGGTCAAGAGACCCAGTACTTC. Translation: CASSRVPSSGQETQYF.

The chain uses TRBV7-2 and TRBJ2-1; D might be TRBD2 (5 bases). The V and J ends lost 3 bases and 5 bases respectively, with 11 bases between them. The CDR3 length is 14 residues. Germline CDR1 is SGHTA and CDR2 is FQGNSA. CDR3 coding DNA: TGTGCCAGCAGCTTGATAGCGACTAACAATGAGCAGTTCTTC. Translated, it gives CASSLIATNNEQFF. Using reference TRBV7-2 and TRBJ2-1 for the parts outside the CDR3, the full variable domain is GAGVSQSPSNKVTEKGKDVELRCDPISGHTALYWYRQSLGQGLEFLIYFQGNSAPDKSGLPSDRFSAERTGGSVSTLTIQRTQQEDSAVYLCASSLIATNNEQFFGPGTRLTVL.

This clone was seen once. The chain joins TRBV11-2 to TRBJ2-7; 7 nucleotides match TRBD2. J was trimmed by 2 bases and V by 3 bases; bases with no gene match: 7. In germline, CDR1 is SGHAT, CDR2 FQNNGV. This CDR3 has 15 amino acids. Written as DNA, the CDR3 is TGTGCCAGCAGCTTGAACCTGGGGGGGGCCTACGAGCAGTACTTC. It yields the protein CASSLNLGGAYEQYF.

The chain combines TRBV29-1 with TRBJ1-1; TRBD1 matches 7 bases. Unmatched junction bases numbered 8, after V lost 7 bases and J lost 3 bases. CDR1 and CDR2 (germline): SQVTM, ANQGSEA. This CDR3 region has 13 residues. CDR3 sequence: CSAGTDLYTEAFF. The CDR3 DNA reads as TGCAGCGCTGGGACAGATCTTTACACTGAAGCTTTCTTT.

The chain uses TRBV27 and TRBJ2-3, with D perhaps matching TRBD2 (7 bases). V lost 6 bases and J 0 bases, leaving 13 bases between the germline ends. The germline V gene has CDR1 MNHEY and CDR2 SMNVEV (reference sequence). This CDR3 spans 15 amino acids. The chain's CDR3 is CASSLGGDSTDTQYF. For the CDR3, the DNA is TGTGCCAGCAGCTTAGGGGGGGATAGCACAGATACGCAGTATTTT.

V and J are TRBV24-1 and TRBJ2-1; 9 nucleotides align to TRBD2. The ends lost 6 bases at V and 3 bases at J; junction bases unmatched: 5. The length of the CDR3 is 15 residues. The germline V gene has CDR1 KGHDR and CDR2 SFDVKD. The CDR3 loop reads CATSTSGRYYNEQFF. The CDR3 nucleotides read TGTGCCACCAGTACAAGCGGGAGGTACTACAATGAGCAGTTCTTC.

The V call is TRBV6-2 or TRBV6-3, the J call TRBJ1-5, with D unresolved. Germline V CDR1 and CDR2: MNHEY, SVGEGT. CDR3 length: 15 amino acids. V lost 6 bases, J lost 0 bases, and 12 bases lay in between. The CDR3 DNA reads TGTGCCAGCAGCTCTCTTCCAGATAGCAATCAGCCCCAGCATTTT. Translated: CASSSLPDSNQPQHF.

This clone has just one count. The CDR3 sequence: CASSLIGSAGYGYTF. The CDR3 DNA reads TGTGCCAGCAGCTTAATAGGGTCGGCGGGCTATGGCTACACCTTC. The chain combines TRBV7-2 with TRBJ1-2; no firm D call. This CDR3 comprises 15 residues. CDR1 and CDR2 (germline): SGHTA, FQGNSA. V lost 2 bases and J 4 bases, leaving 14 bases between the germline ends.